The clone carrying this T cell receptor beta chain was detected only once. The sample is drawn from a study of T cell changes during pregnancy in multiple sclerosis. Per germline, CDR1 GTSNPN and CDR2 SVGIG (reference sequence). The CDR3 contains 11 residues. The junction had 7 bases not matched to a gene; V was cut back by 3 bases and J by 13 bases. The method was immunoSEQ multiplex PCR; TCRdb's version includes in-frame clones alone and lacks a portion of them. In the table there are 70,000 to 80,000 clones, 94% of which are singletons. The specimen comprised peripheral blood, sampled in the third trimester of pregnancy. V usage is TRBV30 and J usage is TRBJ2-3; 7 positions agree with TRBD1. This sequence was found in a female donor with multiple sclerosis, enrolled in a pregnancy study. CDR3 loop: CAWSRDSPEYF. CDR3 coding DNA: TGTGCCTGGAGCCGGGACAGCCCCGAGTATTTT.